Listed here are 13 T cell receptor beta chains from one sample, sequenced in a study of cytomegalovirus exposure and HLA in healthy donors. Primers for the PCR totalled 60 Vbeta and 13 Jbeta. Only in-frame clones appear in the TCRdb table, and some are missing; sequencing was by immunoSEQ multiplex PCR. The sample records 80,000 or so clones, 62% being singletons. Material for sequencing was PBMCs. The receptor set was obtained from a male donor in good health and CMV-seropositive.

The chain uses TRBV11-2 and TRBJ2-5; maybe TRBD2 (6 bases). The length of the CDR3 is 14 residues. Germline CDR1 and CDR2: SGHAT and FQNNGV. The V end lost 0 bases, the J end lost 6 bases, and 11 bases lay between the germline ends. The CDR3 region is CASSLDGGLKTQYF. The CDR3 DNA is TGTGCCAGCAGCTTAGATGGAGGGTTAAAGACCCAGTACTTC.

The gene calls are TRBV25-1 and TRBJ1-5; 8 bases align to TRBD1. The V gene's germline CDR1 is MGHDK and CDR2 SYGVNS. CDR3 length: 15 amino acids. The V segment lost 4 bases and the J segment 4 bases; nucleotides outside the gene matches: 6. The CDR3 reads CASSGIGQGNQPQHF. CDR3 sequence (DNA): TGTGCCAGCAGTGGAATAGGACAGGGAAATCAGCCCCAGCATTTT.

The chain links TRBV15 to TRBJ2-2, with 8 bases lining up with TRBD1. V trimming: 5 bases; J trimming: 2 bases; junction bases outside the gene matches: 7. This CDR3 has 16 amino acids. CDR1 is LNHNV and CDR2 is YYDKDF in the germline V gene (reference sequence). In DNA, the CDR3 is TGTGCCACCAGCCCCTCCGGGACAGGAAACACCGGGGAGCTGTTTTTT. Translated, it gives CATSPSGTGNTGELFF.

The J gene is TRBJ1-1, the V gene TRBV7-9, with D possibly matching TRBD1 (5 bases). Deletions cut 3 bases from V and 4 bases from J, with 21 bases between. The germline V gene has CDR1 SEHNR and CDR2 FQNEAQ (reference sequence). This CDR3 comprises 17 residues. In DNA, the CDR3 is TGTGCCAGCAGCTTCCTAACGACAGTTTCTCCCATCACTGAAGCTTTCTTT. This encodes CASSFLTTVSPITEAFF.

The chain uses TRBV29-1 and TRBJ1-1, with D tentatively TRBD1 (6 bases). This CDR3 is 13 amino acids long. Germline V gives CDR1 SQVTM, CDR2 ANQGSEA. V lost 7 bases and J 0 bases, leaving 12 bases between the germline ends. The DNA for the CDR3 is TGCAGCGCAACAGGGACCCTGAACACTGAAGCTTTCTTT. Its protein product is CSATGTLNTEAFF.

This clone turned up a few times. The genes are TRBV30 and TRBJ1-4, with TRBD1 matching over 7 bases. Germline values: CDR1 GTSNPN, CDR2 SVGIG (reference sequence). V lost 3 bases, J lost 1 base, and 5 bases stayed unmatched. The CDR3 sequence is 15 residues long. The chain's CDR3 is CAWRGRDRTNEKLFF. DNA for the CDR3: TGTGCCTGGAGGGGTCGGGACAGAACTAATGAAAAACTGTTTTTT.

This clone turned up a few times. J is TRBJ1-5 and V is TRBV30, with D tentatively TRBD1 (5 bases). V lost 0 bases and J lost 0, with 6 bases in between. The germline gives CDR1 GTSNPN, CDR2 SVGIG (reference sequence). The CDR3 spans 14 residues. The chain's CDR3 is CAWSVQASNQPQHF. The DNA for the CDR3 is TGTGCCTGGAGTGTACAGGCTAGCAATCAGCCCCAGCATTTT.

Regarding this clone: At one of its ends the junction is not consistent with the germline gene, which may arise from a read error. The chain links TRBV7-9 to TRBJ2-2; TRBD1 agrees at 7 bases. CDR1 and CDR2 (germline): SEHNR, FQNEAQ (reference sequence). The CDR3 contains 14 residues. The CDR3 sequence: CSSSRGQPTGELFF. The CDR3 DNA reads TGTTCCAGCAGCAGGGGACAGCCAACCGGGGAGCTGTTTTTT.

This chain links TRBV18 with TRBJ2-5; TRBD2 agrees at 10 bases. Looked up from germline, CDR1 is KGHSH and CDR2 is LQKENI. The J segment lost 5 bases and the V segment lost 2 bases, leaving 2 bases of the junction unmatched. The CDR3 spans 14 residues. The CDR3 spells CASSPGTSAETQYF. CDR3 sequence (DNA): TGTGCCAGCTCACCAGGGACTAGCGCGGAGACCCAGTACTTC.

The chain employs TRBV9 and TRBJ1-1, with D unresolved. V was pared by 1 base and J by 5 bases, with 6 bases between. CDR3 length: 12 amino acids. Germline values: CDR1 SGDLS, CDR2 YYNGEE. CDR3 amino acids: CASSVQDTEAFF. The CDR3, as DNA: TGTGCCAGCAGCGTACAGGATACTGAAGCTTTCTTT.

The chain joins TRBV4-2 to TRBJ2-7; tentatively, D is TRBD1 (7 bases). Trimming left V 6 bases short and J 2 bases short, with 17 bases between. The CDR3 totals 15 residues. Germline V gives CDR1 LGHNA, CDR2 YNFKEQ. The CDR3 coding sequence is TGTGCCAGCAGGTCTGCGGGACAGTCTGCCTACGAGCAGTACTTC. It is translated as CASRSAGQSAYEQYF.

V gene TRBV5-1 combines with J gene TRBJ2-1; maybe TRBD1 (6 bases). V lost 2 bases and J 8 bases, leaving 17 bases between the germline ends. From germline, CDR1 is SGHRS and CDR2 YFSETQ. This CDR3 has 15 amino acids. The CDR3 loop reads CASSLPGVGLHEQFF. In DNA, the CDR3 is TGCGCCAGCAGCTTACCAGGGGTGGGTCTCCATGAGCAGTTCTTC.

The chain recombines TRBV19 with TRBJ1-6; no firm D call. The ends were cut back, 6 bases at V and 1 base at J, with 10 bases in the middle. CDR3 length: 15 residues. Germline V gives CDR1 LNHDA, CDR2 SQIVND (reference sequence). This CDR3 is CASRSRVSYNSPLHF. CDR3 DNA sequence: TGTGCCAGTAGGAGTCGAGTATCCTATAATTCACCCCTCCACTTT.